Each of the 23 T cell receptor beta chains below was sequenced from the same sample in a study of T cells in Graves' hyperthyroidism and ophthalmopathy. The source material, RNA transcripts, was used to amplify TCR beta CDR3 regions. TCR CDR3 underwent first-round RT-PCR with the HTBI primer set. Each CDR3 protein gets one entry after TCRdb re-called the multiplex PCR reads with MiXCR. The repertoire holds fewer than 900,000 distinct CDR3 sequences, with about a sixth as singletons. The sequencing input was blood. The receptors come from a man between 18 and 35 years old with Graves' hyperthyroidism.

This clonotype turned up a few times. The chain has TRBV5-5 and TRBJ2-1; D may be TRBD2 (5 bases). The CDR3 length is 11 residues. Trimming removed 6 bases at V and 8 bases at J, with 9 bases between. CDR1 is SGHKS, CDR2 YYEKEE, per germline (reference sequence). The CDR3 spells CASTEGHEQFF. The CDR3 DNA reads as TGTGCCAGCACAGAGGGTCATGAGCAGTTCTTC.

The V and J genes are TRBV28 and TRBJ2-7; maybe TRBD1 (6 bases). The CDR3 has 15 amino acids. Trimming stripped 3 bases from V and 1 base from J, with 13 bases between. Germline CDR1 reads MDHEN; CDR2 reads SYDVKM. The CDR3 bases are TGTGCCAGCAGTTTTCCGGACAGTAATTCCTACGAGCAGTACTTC. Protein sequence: CASSFPDSNSYEQYF. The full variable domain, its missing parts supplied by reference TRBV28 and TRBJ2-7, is DVKVTQSSRYLVKRTGEKVFLECVQDMDHENMFWYRQDPGLGLRLIYFSYDVKMKEKGDIPEGYSVSREKKERFSLILESASTNQTSMYLCASSFPDSNSYEQYFGPGTRLTVT.

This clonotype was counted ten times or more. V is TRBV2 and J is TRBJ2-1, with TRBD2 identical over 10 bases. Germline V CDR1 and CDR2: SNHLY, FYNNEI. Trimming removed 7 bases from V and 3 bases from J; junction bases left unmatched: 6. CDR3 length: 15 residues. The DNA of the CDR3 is TGTGCCAGCAAGACGACTAGCGGGCACTACAATGAGCAGTTCTTC. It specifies CASKTTSGHYNEQFF.

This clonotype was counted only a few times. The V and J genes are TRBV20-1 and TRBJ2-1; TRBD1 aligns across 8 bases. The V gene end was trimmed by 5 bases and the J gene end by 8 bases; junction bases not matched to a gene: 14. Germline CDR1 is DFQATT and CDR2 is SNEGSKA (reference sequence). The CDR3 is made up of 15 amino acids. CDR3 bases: TGCAGTGCTCCCATGAGCAGGGGGCTTGGAGATGAGCAGTTCTTC. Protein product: CSAPMSRGLGDEQFF.

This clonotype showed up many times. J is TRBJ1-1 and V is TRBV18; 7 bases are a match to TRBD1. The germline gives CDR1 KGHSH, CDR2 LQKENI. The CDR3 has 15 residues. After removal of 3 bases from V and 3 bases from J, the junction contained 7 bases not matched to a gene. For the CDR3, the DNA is TGTGCCAGCTCACCCTCGGGACAGTCACACACTGAAGCTTTCTTT. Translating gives CASSPSGQSHTEAFF.

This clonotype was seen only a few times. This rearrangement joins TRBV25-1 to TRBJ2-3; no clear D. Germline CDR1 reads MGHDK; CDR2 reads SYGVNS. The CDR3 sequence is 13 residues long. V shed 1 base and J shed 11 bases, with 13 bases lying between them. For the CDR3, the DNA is TGTGCCAGCAGTGAATTTGTCGAAAGAGAGCAGTATTTT. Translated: CASSEFVEREQYF. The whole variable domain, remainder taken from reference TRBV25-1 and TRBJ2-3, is EADIYQTPRYLVIGTGKKITLECSQTMGHDKMYWYQQDPGMELHLIHYSYGVNSTEKGDLSSESTVSRIRTEHFPLTLESARPSHTSQYLCASSEFVEREQYFGPGTRLTVL.

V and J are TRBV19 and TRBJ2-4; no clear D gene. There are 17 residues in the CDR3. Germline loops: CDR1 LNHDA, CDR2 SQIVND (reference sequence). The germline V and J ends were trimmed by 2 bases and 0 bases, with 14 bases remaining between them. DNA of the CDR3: TGTGCCAGTAGTATATTTGGCAGTCCTTTAGCCAAAAACATTCAGTACTTC. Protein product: CASSIFGSPLAKNIQYF.

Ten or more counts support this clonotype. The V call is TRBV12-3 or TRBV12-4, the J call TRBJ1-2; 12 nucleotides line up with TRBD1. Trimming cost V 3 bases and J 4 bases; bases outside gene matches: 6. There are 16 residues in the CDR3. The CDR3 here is CASSLSGTGGAYGYTF. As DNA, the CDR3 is TGTGCCAGCAGTTTGTCCGGGACAGGGGGCGCCTATGGCTACACCTTC.

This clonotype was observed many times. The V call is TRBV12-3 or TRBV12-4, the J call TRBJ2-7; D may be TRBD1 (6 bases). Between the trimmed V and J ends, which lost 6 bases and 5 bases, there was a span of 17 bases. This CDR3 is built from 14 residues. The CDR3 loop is CASRVSGASNEQYF. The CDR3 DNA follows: TGTGCCAGCAGGGTATCAGGGGCTAGTAACGAGCAGTACTTC.

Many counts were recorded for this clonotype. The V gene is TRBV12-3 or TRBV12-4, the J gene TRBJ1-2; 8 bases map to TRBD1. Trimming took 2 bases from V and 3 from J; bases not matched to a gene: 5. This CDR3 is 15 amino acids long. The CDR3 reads CASSLTQGADYGYTF. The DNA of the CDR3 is TGTGCCAGCAGTTTAACGCAGGGGGCTGACTATGGCTACACCTTC.

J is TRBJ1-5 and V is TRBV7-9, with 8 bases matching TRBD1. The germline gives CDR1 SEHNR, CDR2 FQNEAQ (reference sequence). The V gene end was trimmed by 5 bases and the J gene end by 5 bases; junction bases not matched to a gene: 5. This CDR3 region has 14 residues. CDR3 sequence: CASSRTGYDQPQHF. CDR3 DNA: TGTGCCAGCAGCCGGACAGGGTATGATCAGCCCCAGCATTTT.

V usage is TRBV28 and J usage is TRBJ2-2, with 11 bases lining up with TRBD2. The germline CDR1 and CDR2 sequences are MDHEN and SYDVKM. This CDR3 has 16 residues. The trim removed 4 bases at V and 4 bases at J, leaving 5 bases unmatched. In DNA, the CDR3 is TGTGCCAGCAGTTCAACTAGCGGGAGTTTCACCGGGGAGCTGTTTTTT. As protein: CASSSTSGSFTGELFF.

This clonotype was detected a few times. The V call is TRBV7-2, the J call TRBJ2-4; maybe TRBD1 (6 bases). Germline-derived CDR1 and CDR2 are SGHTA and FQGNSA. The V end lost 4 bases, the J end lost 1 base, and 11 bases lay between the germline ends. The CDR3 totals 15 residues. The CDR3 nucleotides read TGTGCCAGCAGCTCCAGGGGTTGGGCCAAAAACATTCAGTACTTC. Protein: CASSSRGWAKNIQYF.

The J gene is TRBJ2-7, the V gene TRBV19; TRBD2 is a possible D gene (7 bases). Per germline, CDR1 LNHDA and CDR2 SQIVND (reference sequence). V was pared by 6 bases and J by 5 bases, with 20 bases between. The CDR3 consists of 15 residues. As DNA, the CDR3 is TGTGCCAGTAGAATCGCGGGGGCCGATCACCACGAGCAGTACTTC. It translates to CASRIAGADHHEQYF.

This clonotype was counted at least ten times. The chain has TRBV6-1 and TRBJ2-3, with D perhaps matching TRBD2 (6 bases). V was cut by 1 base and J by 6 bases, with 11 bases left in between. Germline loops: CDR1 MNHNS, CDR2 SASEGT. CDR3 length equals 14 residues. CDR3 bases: TGTGCCAGCAGTGAAGGGTGGGGAGGTGATACGCAGTATTTT. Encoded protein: CASSEGWGGDTQYF.

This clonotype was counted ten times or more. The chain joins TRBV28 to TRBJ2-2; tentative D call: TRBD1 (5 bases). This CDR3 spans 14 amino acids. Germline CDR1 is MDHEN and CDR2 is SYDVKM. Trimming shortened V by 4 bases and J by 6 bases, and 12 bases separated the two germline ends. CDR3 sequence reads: CASSSQGRAGELFF. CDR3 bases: TGTGCCAGCAGTTCCCAGGGTCGGGCCGGGGAGCTGTTTTTT.

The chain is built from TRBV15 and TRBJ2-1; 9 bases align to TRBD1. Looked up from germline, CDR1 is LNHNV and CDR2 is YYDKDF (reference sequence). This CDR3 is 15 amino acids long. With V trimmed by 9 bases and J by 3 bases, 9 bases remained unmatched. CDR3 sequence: CATRTGDLYYNEQFF. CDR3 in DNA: TGTGCCACAAGGACAGGGGACTTATACTACAATGAGCAGTTCTTC. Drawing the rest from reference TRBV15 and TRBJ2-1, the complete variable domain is DAMVIQNPRYQVTQFGKPVTLSCSQTLNHNVMYWYQQKSSQAPKLLFHYYDKDFNNEADTPDNFQSRRPNTSFCFLDIRSPGLGDTAMYLCATRTGDLYYNEQFFGPGTRLTVL.

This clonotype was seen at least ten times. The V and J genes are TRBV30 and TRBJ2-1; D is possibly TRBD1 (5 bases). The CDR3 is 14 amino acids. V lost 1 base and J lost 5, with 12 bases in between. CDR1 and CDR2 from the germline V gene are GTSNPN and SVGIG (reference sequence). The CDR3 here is CAWSGKAGNNEQFF. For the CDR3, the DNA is TGTGCCTGGAGTGGTAAGGCAGGGAACAATGAGCAGTTCTTC. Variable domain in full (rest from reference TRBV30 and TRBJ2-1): SQTIHQWPATLVQPVGSPLSLECTVEGTSNPNLYWYRQAAGRGLQLLFYSVGIGQISSEVPQNLSASRPQDRQFILSSKKLLLSDSGFYLCAWSGKAGNNEQFFGPGTRLTVL.

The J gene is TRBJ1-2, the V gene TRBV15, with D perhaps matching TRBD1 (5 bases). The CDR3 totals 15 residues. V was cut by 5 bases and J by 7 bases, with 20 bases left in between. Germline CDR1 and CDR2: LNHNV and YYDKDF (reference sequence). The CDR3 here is CATSEGLRERSGYTF. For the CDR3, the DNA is TGTGCCACCAGCGAGGGCCTCAGGGAGCGGAGTGGCTACACCTTC. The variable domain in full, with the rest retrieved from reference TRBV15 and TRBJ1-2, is DAMVIQNPRYQVTQFGKPVTLSCSQTLNHNVMYWYQQKSSQAPKLLFHYYDKDFNNEADTPDNFQSRRPNTSFCFLDIRSPGLGDTAMYLCATSEGLRERSGYTFGSGTRLTVV.

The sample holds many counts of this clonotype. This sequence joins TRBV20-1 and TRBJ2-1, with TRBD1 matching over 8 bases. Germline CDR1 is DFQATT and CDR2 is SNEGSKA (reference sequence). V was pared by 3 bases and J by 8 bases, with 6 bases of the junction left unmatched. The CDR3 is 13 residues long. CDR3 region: CSASPDRDDEQFF. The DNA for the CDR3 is TGCAGTGCTAGCCCGGACAGGGACGATGAGCAGTTCTTC.

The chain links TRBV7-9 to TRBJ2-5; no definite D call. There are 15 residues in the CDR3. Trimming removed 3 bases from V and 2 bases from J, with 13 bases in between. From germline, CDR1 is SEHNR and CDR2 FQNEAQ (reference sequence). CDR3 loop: CASSFTAGPQETQYF. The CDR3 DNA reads TGTGCCAGCAGCTTCACAGCAGGTCCACAAGAGACCCAGTACTTC.

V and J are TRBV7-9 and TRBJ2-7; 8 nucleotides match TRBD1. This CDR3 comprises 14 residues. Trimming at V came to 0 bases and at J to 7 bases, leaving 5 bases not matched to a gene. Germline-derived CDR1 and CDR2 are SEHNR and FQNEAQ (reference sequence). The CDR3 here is CASSLASRQGEQYF. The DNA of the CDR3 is TGTGCCAGCAGCTTAGCCTCAAGACAGGGGGAGCAGTACTTC.

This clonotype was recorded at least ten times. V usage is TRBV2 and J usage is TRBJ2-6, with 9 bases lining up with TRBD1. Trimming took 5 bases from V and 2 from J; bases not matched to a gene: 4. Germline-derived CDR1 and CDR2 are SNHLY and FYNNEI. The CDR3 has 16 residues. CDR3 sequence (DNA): TGTGCCAGCAGTCGGGACAGGGCGGCTGGGGCCAACGTCCTGACTTTC. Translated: CASSRDRAAGANVLTF. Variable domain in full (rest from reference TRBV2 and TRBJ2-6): EPEVTQTPSHQVTQMGQEVILRCVPISNHLYFYWYRQILGQKVEFLVSFYNNEISEKSEIFDDQFSVERPDGSNFTLKIRSTKLEDSAMYFCASSRDRAAGANVLTFGAGSRLTVL.